This T cell receptor beta chain was profiled in a study of human T cells and chemical hapten exposure. Study summary: Patch tests applied 0.01% DPC to the upper back, read at 6 days.

Germline lookup yields CDR1 MDHEN and CDR2 SYDVKM. V lost 5 bases, J lost 2 bases, and 18 bases lay in between. The length of the CDR3 is 16 residues. A single record per CDR3 protein comes from TCRdb applying MiXCR to the RACE reads. Of over 130,000 distinct CDR3 sequences in the sample, around 11% were seen once. Broader study findings: All donors were alopecia patients, so their immunity may differ from that of healthy people.

This clonotype has more than one count but fewer than ten. What it binds is unknown. The time point: patch test 2, 6 weeks after DPC sensitization. As for treatment: therapeutic diphenylcyclopropenone sensitization with weekly scalp DPC. Blood, whole and unfractionated, served as the source for total RNA extraction. This TCR was sampled from a woman aged 50 to 60 with alopecia areata. Some clones in this sample may be carry-over from other donors' samples. The sequencing used whole blood, collected in connection with sensitization to the hapten diphenylcyclopropenone (DPC). The chain uses TRBV28 and TRBJ2-5, with D possibly TRBD2 on 6 matching bases. CDR3 protein: CASSPPRWGVQETQYF. The CDR3 coding sequence is TGTGCCAGCAGTCCTCCTCGTTGGGGGGTTCAAGAGACCCAGTACTTC.